The 24 T cell receptor beta chains given below trace back to one sample, sequenced in a study of blood T cell repertoires in COVID-19 (dated by TCRdb to between 2020 and 2021). Receptors were amplified or captured by the immunoSEQ multiplex PCR assay. Imported from immuneACCESS, the table was reduced by TCRdb to in-frame sequences with V and J called. These copies leave out some clones; in studies compared against another copy, an unresolved V gene accounts for under half, and the cause of the remainder is not known. The sample profile shows tens of thousands of clones; about 72% of them were found once. About 17% of the sample goes to the ten largest clones. The sequenced sample consisted of peripheral blood. The receptors were sampled from a man in his 70s with active or convalescent COVID-19.

A remark on this clone: The junction departs from the called germline gene at one end, perhaps through a read error. The chain combines TRBV4-2 with TRBJ2-1; 9 bases are a match to TRBD2. The CDR3 sequence is 17 residues long. The germline gives CDR1 LGHNA, CDR2 YNFKEQ. The CDR3 nucleotides are TGTGCCAGCAGCCGAGCCGAGGGCGGGGGGGCCTATAATGAGCAGTTCTTC. It specifies CASSRAEGGGAYNEQFF.

The sample holds a few counts of this clone. This chain uses TRBV2 with TRBJ1-6; D gene ambiguous. V was trimmed by 3 bases and J by 6 bases, leaving 18 bases between them. Looked up from germline, CDR1 is SNHLY and CDR2 is FYNNEI. CDR3 size: 17 residues. CDR3 region: CASSEASPPLFNSPLHF. The CDR3 DNA is TGTGCCAGCAGTGAGGCCTCACCCCCACTATTTAATTCACCCCTCCACTTT.

The chain combines TRBV11-2 with TRBJ2-6, with D perhaps TRBD1 (5 bases). The CDR3 has 15 residues. CDR1 and CDR2 (germline): SGHAT, FQNNGV. V lost 9 bases to trimming and J lost 0 bases, with 12 bases between them. In DNA form, the CDR3 reads TGTGCCAGTATGCAGGGCCACTCTGGGGCCAACGTCCTGACTTTC. As protein: CASMQGHSGANVLTF. Together with reference TRBV11-2 and TRBJ2-6, the CDR3 gives the full variable domain: EAGVAQSPRYKIIEKRQSVAFWCNPISGHATLYWYQQILGQGPKLLIQFQNNGVVDDSQLPKDRFSAERLKGVDSTLKIQPAKLEDSAVYLCASMQGHSGANVLTFGAGSRLTVL.

This clone occurred a few times. V gene TRBV3-1 (or the pseudogene TRBV3-2) combines with J gene TRBJ2-7, with D perhaps matching TRBD1 (6 bases). Trimming took 3 bases from V and 5 from J, leaving 20 bases between them. CDR3 length: 16 residues. Germline V gene data show CDR1 as LGHDT and CDR2 as YNNKEL (reference sequence). As DNA, the CDR3 is TGTGCCAGCAGCCACCCCGGATCCGGGACATTCCACGAGCAGTACTTC. Its translation is CASSHPGSGTFHEQYF.

The chain uses TRBV14 and TRBJ2-7; D is uncertain. The CDR3 contains 14 residues. V was pared by 1 base and J by 7 bases, with 14 bases between. Germline CDR1 is SGHDN and CDR2 is FVKESK. CDR3 amino acids: CASSQVLHSREQYF. The CDR3 nucleotides read TGTGCCAGCAGCCAAGTCTTGCACAGCCGGGAGCAGTACTTC.

Remarks on this clone: Germline is not matched at one junction end, which may reflect a read error. V and J are TRBV9 and TRBJ2-7; D may be TRBD1 (5 bases). The CDR3 totals 13 residues. Germline V lookup: CDR1 SGDLS, CDR2 YYNGEE. Written as DNA, the CDR3 is TGTGCCAGCAGCGTAGTCGTGGTACTGGGCAGGGACTTC. It encodes CASSVVVVLGRDF.

CDR3: CASSFTGLNEKLFF. The DNA for the CDR3 is TGTGCCAGCAGCTTCACAGGGCTCAATGAAAAACTGTTTTTT. The V gene is TRBV11-3, the J gene TRBJ1-4, with D possibly matching TRBD1 (6 bases). The germline gives CDR1 SGHNT, CDR2 YENEEA. This CDR3 spans 14 amino acids. The ends were cut back, 3 bases at V and 5 bases at J, with 10 bases in the middle.

This clone was counted only a few times. V usage is TRBV19 and J usage is TRBJ1-2, with TRBD1 matching over 8 bases. J lost 13 bases, V lost 9 bases, and 10 bases had no gene match. The CDR3 contains 11 residues. Germline V CDR1 and CDR2: LNHDA, SQIVND (reference sequence). The CDR3 DNA reads as TGTGCCAGCCGGGGACAGGTCGATGTCACCTTC. Protein: CASRGQVDVTF.

The rearrangement links TRBV9 to TRBJ2-1, with a possible D match to TRBD2 (6 bases). This CDR3 region has 14 residues. CDR1 is SGDLS and CDR2 is YYNGEE in the germline V gene. V lost 3 bases to trimming and J lost 9 bases, with 16 bases between them. The DNA for the CDR3 is TGTGCCAGCAGCGAGGAACCCGGGGGTTCTGAGCAGTTCTTC. Translated, it gives CASSEEPGGSEQFF. The whole variable domain, remainder taken from reference TRBV9 and TRBJ2-1, is DSGVTQTPKHLITATGQRVTLRCSPRSGDLSVYWYQQSLDQGLQFLIQYYNGEERAKGNILERFSAQQFPDLHSELNLSSLELGDSALYFCASSEEPGGSEQFFGPGTRLTVL.

V is TRBV5-1 and J is TRBJ1-6, with D possibly being TRBD1 (6 bases). The V and J ends lost 6 bases and 6 bases respectively, with 16 bases between them. The CDR3 sequence is 15 residues long. The germline gives CDR1 SGHRS, CDR2 YFSETQ. CDR3 in amino acids: CASNPTGLPNSPLHF. In DNA, the CDR3 is TGCGCCAGCAACCCTACAGGGTTGCCTAATTCACCCCTCCACTTT.

The rearrangement uses TRBV5-6 and TRBJ1-1; D remains unclear. The V gene's germline CDR1 is SGHDT and CDR2 YYEEEE. Trimming pared 2 bases from V and 11 bases from J, leaving 16 bases between. The CDR3 covers 13 residues. CDR3 loop: CASSFRGEVGAFF. CDR3 DNA: TGTGCCAGCAGCTTCCGGGGTGAGGTGGGGGCTTTCTTT.

This chain connects TRBV5-1 to TRBJ2-2, with D possibly matching TRBD2 (5 bases). The CDR3 covers 17 residues. V dropped 3 bases and J dropped 0 bases, with 15 bases sitting between them. Looked up from germline, CDR1 is SGHRS and CDR2 is YFSETQ. The CDR3 reads CASSSYGLNPNTGELFF. Written as DNA, the CDR3 is TGCGCCAGCAGCTCCTACGGACTCAACCCGAACACCGGGGAGCTGTTTTTT.

This chain joins TRBV6-1 and TRBJ2-4, with 7 bases fitting TRBD2. Germline CDR1 is MNHNS and CDR2 is SASEGT. CDR3 length equals 17 residues. J lost 0 bases, V lost 1 base, and 6 bases had no gene match. The DNA of the CDR3 is TGTGCCAGCAGTGAAGGCGGGAGAGGACTAGCCAAAAACATTCAGTACTTC. It is translated as CASSEGGRGLAKNIQYF.

The chain combines TRBV28 with TRBJ1-1; 9 bases are shared with TRBD1. The length of the CDR3 is 15 residues. Germline V gene sequence: CDR1 MDHEN, CDR2 SYDVKM. J gave up 5 bases and V 8 bases, and 12 bases lay outside the gene matches. The CDR3: CASGLSGTGKTEAFF. For the CDR3, the DNA is TGTGCCAGCGGACTTTCCGGGACAGGGAAGACTGAAGCTTTCTTT.

V and J are TRBV10-1 and TRBJ2-1, with D uncertain. This CDR3 is 13 amino acids long. Trimming removed 4 bases from V and 4 bases from J, with 8 bases in between. Germline V gene sequence: CDR1 WNHNN, CDR2 SYGVQD (reference sequence). Here the CDR3 DNA reads TGCGCCAGCAGTGTTGGGCGATACAATGAGCAGTTCTTC. Translated, it gives CASSVGRYNEQFF.

This clone is a singleton in its sample. The chain joins TRBV27 to TRBJ1-1, with no clear D. CDR1 is MNHEY, CDR2 SMNVEV, per germline (reference sequence). The CDR3 extends over 14 amino acids. Trimming removed 4 bases from V and 3 bases from J, with 12 bases in between. This CDR3 reads CASSSLREDTEAFF. CDR3 nucleotide sequence: TGTGCCAGCAGTTCCCTTAGGGAGGACACTGAAGCTTTCTTT.

The chain employs TRBV11-2 and TRBJ1-1; D uncertain. The CDR3 extends over 14 amino acids. Trimming left V 0 bases short and J 0 bases short, with 5 bases between. Germline V gene sequence: CDR1 SGHAT, CDR2 FQNNGV. DNA of the CDR3: TGTGCCAGCAGCTTAGATCAATTGAACACTGAAGCTTTCTTT. Translating gives CASSLDQLNTEAFF.

The chain employs TRBV18 and TRBJ2-5, with D possibly matching TRBD1 (6 bases). This CDR3 has 14 amino acids. Trimming took off 6 bases at V and 2 bases at J, with 13 bases between the two ends. Germline CDR1 reads KGHSH; CDR2 reads LQKENI. The DNA for the CDR3 is TGTGCCAGCTCCCTTCTGGACAGTCAAGAGACCCAGTACTTC. Protein: CASSLLDSQETQYF.

This chain connects TRBV28 to TRBJ2-1; D remains unclear. From germline, CDR1 is MDHEN and CDR2 SYDVKM. The CDR3 length is 14 residues. Trimming stripped 5 bases from V and 4 bases from J, with 12 bases between. As DNA, the CDR3 is TGTGCCAGCAGTCGCCAAGCCCTATACAATGAGCAGTTCTTC. Its translation: CASSRQALYNEQFF. The whole variable domain, remainder taken from reference TRBV28 and TRBJ2-1, is DVKVTQSSRYLVKRTGEKVFLECVQDMDHENMFWYRQDPGLGLRLIYFSYDVKMKEKGDIPEGYSVSREKKERFSLILESASTNQTSMYLCASSRQALYNEQFFGPGTRLTVL.

The chain is built from TRBV6-6 and TRBJ2-1; D is unclear. V lost 2 bases to trimming and J lost 7 bases, with 6 bases between them. The germline V gene encodes CDR1 MNHNY and CDR2 SVGAGI (reference sequence). CDR3 length: 12 amino acids. CDR3 region: CASSYGVNEQFF. The CDR3 region has the DNA TGTGCCAGCAGTTACGGAGTTAATGAGCAGTTCTTC.

The V gene is TRBV7-7, the J gene TRBJ2-5; perhaps TRBD1 as D (5 bases). The V gene's germline CDR1 is SSHAT and CDR2 FNYEAQ (reference sequence). The CDR3 runs to 12 residues. The V end was cut by 2 bases, the J end by 4 bases, with 5 bases between. This CDR3 is CASSLQGETQYF. DNA for the CDR3: TGTGCCAGCAGCTTACAGGGAGAGACCCAGTACTTC.

This chain uses TRBV6-2 or TRBV6-3 with TRBJ1-4; tentatively, D is TRBD1 (5 bases). Germline V gives CDR1 MNHEY, CDR2 SVGEGT. The CDR3 is made up of 13 amino acids. V lost 2 bases to trimming and J lost 6 bases, with 7 bases between them. CDR3 nucleotides: TGTGCCAGCAGTTACGGGGCGTATGAAAAACTGTTTTTT. This codes for CASSYGAYEKLFF.

The chain uses TRBV2 and TRBJ1-3, with D possibly TRBD1 on 6 matching bases. The germline gives CDR1 SNHLY, CDR2 FYNNEI. Trimming removed 6 bases at V and 8 bases at J, with 23 bases between. This CDR3 has 16 amino acids. CDR3 in DNA: TGTGCCAGCAGCGTCGGGGGGGCTGTTTCTAGAGACACCATATATTTT. Protein product: CASSVGGAVSRDTIYF.

The rearrangement joins TRBV2 to TRBJ1-2; 7 bases match TRBD1. V lost 8 bases to trimming and J lost 4 bases; unmatched junction nucleotides: 13. The CDR3 runs to 15 residues. Germline CDR1 and CDR2: SNHLY and FYNNEI. The CDR3 region has the DNA TGTGCCAGCCGACAAAGTCGGACAGGTCTCTATGGCTACACCTTC. It is translated as CASRQSRTGLYGYTF.